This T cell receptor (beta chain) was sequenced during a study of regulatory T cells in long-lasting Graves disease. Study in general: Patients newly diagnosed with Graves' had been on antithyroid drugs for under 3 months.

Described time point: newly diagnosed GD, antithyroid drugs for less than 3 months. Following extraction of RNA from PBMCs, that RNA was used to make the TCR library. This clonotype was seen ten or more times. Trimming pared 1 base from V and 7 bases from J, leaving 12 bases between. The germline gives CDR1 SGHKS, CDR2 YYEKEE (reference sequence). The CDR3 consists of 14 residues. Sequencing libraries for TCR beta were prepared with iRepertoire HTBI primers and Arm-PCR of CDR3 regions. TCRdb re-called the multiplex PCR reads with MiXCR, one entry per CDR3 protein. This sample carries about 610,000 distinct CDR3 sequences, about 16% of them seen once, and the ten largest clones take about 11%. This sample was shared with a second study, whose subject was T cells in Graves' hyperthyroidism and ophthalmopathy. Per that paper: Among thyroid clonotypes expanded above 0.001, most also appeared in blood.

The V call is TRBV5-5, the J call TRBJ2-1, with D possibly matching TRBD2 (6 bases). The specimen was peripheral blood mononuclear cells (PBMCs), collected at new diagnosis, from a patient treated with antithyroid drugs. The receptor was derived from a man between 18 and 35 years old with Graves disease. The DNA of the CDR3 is TGTGCCAGCAGCTTGACGGGAGTGGGAAATGAGCAGTTCTTC. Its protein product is CASSLTGVGNEQFF.